The sequence of this T cell receptor beta chain was determined in a study of blood T cell repertoires in COVID-19. Study summary: COVID-19 samples collected from the United States, Italy and Spain covered acute and convalescent phases. PBMCs, B-cell-depleted T cells, or T cells provided the cDNA or gDNA that made up the material.

Authors' processing steps: How many nucleated cells were present was estimated from reference gene primer amplification. Assay used: immunoSEQ multiplex PCR; TCRdb lists only in-frame clones, some missing. From that table come the V and J calls and clone size; the DNA was used to work out D and trimming. The profile shows about 280,000 clones, 87% of them singletons. Participants' reported clinical history set cohort assignment. Per the germline V gene, CDR1 is LGHNT and CDR2 is FRNRAP. J gave up 0 bases and V 11 bases, and 20 bases lay outside the gene matches. The CDR3 has 19 residues. The receptor's source is a woman between 40 and 55 years old who had recovered from COVID-19. The gene calls are TRBV12-5 and TRBJ2-1, with 9 bases aligning to TRBD2. The sequenced sample was PBMCs or T cells enriched from blood (not recorded which). The CDR3 DNA reads as TGTGCTCTCGATGGGGCGGACGCGCGGGAGGGAAGCTCCTACAATGAGCAGTTCTTC. Protein: CALDGADAREGSSYNEQFF.